This TCR beta chain came from a study of blood T cell repertoires in COVID-19. About the study: Sites in the United States, Italy and Spain provided acute and convalescent COVID-19 samples. Sources were T cells, B-cell-depleted T cells, or PBMCs; the material itself was cDNA or gDNA.

Original processing methods: By means of reference gene primer amplification, nucleated cell counts were estimated. Data came from immunoSEQ multiplex PCR; TCRdb stores just in-frame clones and leaves some out. V and J calls and clone size follow that table, whereas D and trimming were derived from the DNA. In the table there are 120,000 or so clones, 80% of which are singletons. This clone was recorded a few times. The CDR3 has 15 amino acids. Germline CDR1 reads SNHLY; CDR2 reads FYNNEI. Trimming removed 5 bases from V and 2 bases from J, with 16 bases in between. The source material was peripheral blood. The chain recombines TRBV2 with TRBJ2-7; TRBD1 is a possible D gene (5 bases). The TCR sequence derives from a human donor in a cohort sampled during active COVID-19. This CDR3 is CASSTDRSSAYEQYF. CDR3 nucleotides: TGTGCCAGCAGTACCGACAGATCTTCAGCCTACGAGCAGTACTTC.